One sample yielded the 23 T cell receptor beta chains listed below, sequenced in a study of T cells in Graves' hyperthyroidism and ophthalmopathy (dated by TCRdb to about 2019). Library generation was performed with multiplex PCR. For sequencing, an Illumina HiSeq 2000 was employed. The TCR beta CDR3 regions were amplified from the RNA transcripts. A first-round RT-PCR of the TCR CDR3 used the HTBI primer set with the Qiagen OneStep RT-PCR kit. Clones were called with MiXCR by TCRdb after fastp trimmed the public reads at Q25, and only in-frame beta chains were retained. Each CDR3 protein gets just one entry, which takes the most common genes and DNA from the rows behind it. In all, the sample holds around 400,000 distinct CDR3 sequences, and approximately 13% of those were seen once. About 9.1% of the sample rests with the top ten. Input material: blood. These receptors were taken from a woman between 18 and 29 years old with Graves' hyperthyroidism.

This clonotype was recorded at least ten times. The rearrangement uses TRBV20-1 and TRBJ1-5, with unresolved D. CDR1 is DFQATT, CDR2 SNEGSKA, per germline (reference sequence). V gave up 5 bases and J gave up 2 bases, with 1 base separating them. CDR3 size: 10 residues. CDR3 in amino acids: CSAGNQPQHF. In DNA, the CDR3 is TGCAGTGCTGGCAATCAGCCCCAGCATTTT.

On this clonotype itself: This may arise from a read error, as a much more abundant clone is one base away. This chain uses TRBV9 with TRBJ2-2; 7 bases match TRBD1. The CDR3 has 17 residues. The trim removed 3 bases at V and 3 bases at J, leaving 11 bases unmatched. Germline CDR1 reads SGDLS; CDR2 reads YYNGEE. CDR3 bases: TGTGCCAGCAGCGATCGGACCGGGACAGTGGACACCGGGGAGCTGTTTTTT. Residues: CASSDRTGTVDTGELFF.

At least ten counts were recorded for this clonotype. The chain is built from TRBV2 and TRBJ1-6; 7 nucleotides align to TRBD1. Germline values: CDR1 SNHLY, CDR2 FYNNEI. The CDR3 totals 15 residues. J was trimmed by 9 bases and V by 6 bases; bases with no gene match: 11. The CDR3 nucleotides read TGTGCCAGCAGAGTCGACAGGGCCATCGGTTCACCCCTCCACTTT. Its protein is CASRVDRAIGSPLHF.

This clonotype has ten or more counts. The rearrangement joins TRBV6-1 to TRBJ1-1, with 8 nucleotides matching TRBD1. CDR1 and CDR2 (germline): MNHNS, SASEGT. The CDR3 is 14 residues long. With V trimmed by 7 bases and J by 5 bases, 9 bases remained unmatched. CDR3 coding DNA: TGTGCCAGCACCGCGACAGGGGATGAGACTGAAGCTTTCTTT. It translates to CASTATGDETEAFF.

With respect to this clonotype: It may be a read error: a sequence one base away is much more abundant. No conserved phenylalanine or tryptophan is present at the end of the CDR3, so a read error is the likely explanation. The chain has TRBV5-1 and TRBJ1-1, with D uncertain. This CDR3 has 15 residues. CDR1 and CDR2 (germline): SGHRS, YFSETQ. Trimming removed 0 bases at V and 5 bases at J, with 14 bases between. CDR3 sequence (DNA): TGCGCCAGCAGCTTGGACTCCCCTGGACGAACTGAAGCTTTCTCT. This sequence encodes CASSLDSPGRTEAFS.

V gene TRBV5-4 combines with J gene TRBJ1-2; the D gene is possibly TRBD1 (5 bases). Germline loops: CDR1 SGHNT, CDR2 YYREEE (reference sequence). Trimming cost V 3 bases and J 3 bases, with 12 bases left between them. The length of the CDR3 is 14 residues. DNA of the CDR3: TGTGCCAGCAGCTCGGATCTGGGGGACTATGGCTACACCTTC. It encodes CASSSDLGDYGYTF.

The chain combines TRBV3-1 with TRBJ1-2, with D hard to call. In germline, CDR1 is LGHDT, CDR2 YNNKEL (reference sequence). Trimming pared 1 base from V and 6 bases from J, leaving 12 bases between. The CDR3 has 14 amino acids. As DNA, the CDR3 is TGTGCCAGCAGCCAAGGAGTCGTCCCAAATGGCTACACCTTC. Amino acid sequence: CASSQGVVPNGYTF.

The CDR3 protein is CASSQVDRVDGYTF. The CDR3 DNA reads TGCGCCAGCAGCCAAGTTGACAGGGTGGATGGCTACACCTTC. This chain links TRBV4-1 with TRBJ1-2, with 7 positions matching TRBD1. The CDR3 has 14 amino acids. The germline gives CDR1 MGHRA, CDR2 YSYEKL. J was trimmed by 6 bases and V by 1 base; bases with no gene match: 5.

This clonotype appeared many times. The CDR3: CASSSRNSGANVLTF. In DNA form, the CDR3 reads TGTGCCAGCAGTTCACGGAACTCTGGGGCCAACGTCCTGACTTTC. J is TRBJ2-6 and V is TRBV27; no clear D. The germline CDR1 and CDR2 sequences are MNHEY and SMNVEV (reference sequence). Trimming took 4 bases from V and 0 from J, leaving 7 bases between them. The CDR3 totals 15 residues.

This clonotype came up a few times. This chain links TRBV6-1 with TRBJ2-1; a weak D match, TRBD1 (5 bases). The CDR3 totals 16 residues. Trimming pared 5 bases from V and 4 bases from J, leaving 18 bases between. The germline CDR1 and CDR2 sequences are MNHNS and SASEGT. CDR3 residues: CASSRQGAVGYNEQFF. The CDR3 bases are TGTGCCAGCAGTCGACAAGGGGCAGTTGGTTACAATGAGCAGTTCTTC.

This clonotype was counted at least ten times. The genes are TRBV4-1 and TRBJ2-3; D is undetermined. Between the trimmed V and J ends, which lost 0 bases and 0 bases, there was a span of 7 bases. The CDR3 has 15 amino acids. The germline V gene has CDR1 MGHRA and CDR2 YSYEKL. DNA for the CDR3: TGCGCCAGCAGCCAAGAACCTTGGAGCACAGATACGCAGTATTTT. It encodes CASSQEPWSTDTQYF.

This clonotype was seen many times. The chain carries TRBV25-1 and TRBJ2-7, with D possibly TRBD2 on 6 matching bases. CDR3 length equals 14 residues. The germline gives CDR1 MGHDK, CDR2 SYGVNS. Trimming removed 4 bases at V and 3 bases at J, with 13 bases between. In DNA, the CDR3 is TGTGCCAGCAGTGGATGGAGGGGTAGCTACGAGCAGTACTTC. Protein product: CASSGWRGSYEQYF.

This clonotype was seen only a few times. The conserved closing phenylalanine or tryptophan is absent in this CDR3, likely reflecting a read error. The gene calls are TRBV3-1 and TRBJ1-6; no firm D call. The CDR3 is made up of 20 amino acids. V was trimmed by 3 bases and J by 5 bases, leaving 26 bases between them. From germline, CDR1 is LGHDT and CDR2 YNNKEL (reference sequence). The CDR3 DNA follows: TGTGCCAGCAGCCACCGTGGTCTCGACGACCTAGCTTTGGATAATTCACCCCTCCACCTT. Translating gives CASSHRGLDDLALDNSPLHL.

This clonotype was observed a single time. The chain joins TRBV19 to TRBJ1-6, with TRBD1 matching over 7 bases. There are 14 residues in the CDR3. The germline CDR1 and CDR2 sequences are LNHDA and SQIVND (reference sequence). Germline trimming cut 4 bases from V and 8 bases from J; bases unmatched to any gene: 5. The DNA for the CDR3 is TGTGCCAGTAGTACACAGGGGTTGGATTCACCCCTCCACTTT. It codes for CASSTQGLDSPLHF.

This clonotype was counted many times. The gene calls are TRBV6-1 and TRBJ1-3, with D perhaps TRBD1 (5 bases). Germline CDR1 MNHNS, CDR2 SASEGT. CDR3 length equals 15 residues. V dropped 5 bases and J dropped 0 bases, with 11 bases sitting between them. The CDR3 sequence is CASSSLQGSGNTIYF. For the CDR3, the DNA is TGTGCCAGCAGTTCCCTGCAGGGCTCTGGAAACACCATATATTTT.

This clonotype was observed at least ten times. The rearrangement links TRBV20-1 to TRBJ1-1; a weak D match, TRBD1 (5 bases). Germline-derived CDR1 and CDR2 are DFQATT and SNEGSKA (reference sequence). The CDR3 sequence is 15 residues long. Trimming took off 2 bases at V and 1 base at J, with 14 bases between the two ends. CDR3 amino acids: CSARLPLRENTEAFF. The CDR3 DNA sequence: TGCAGTGCTAGACTCCCCCTCAGGGAGAACACTGAAGCTTTCTTT.

The chain carries TRBV30 and TRBJ2-7, with TRBD2 identical over 10 bases. The CDR3 sequence is 16 residues long. From germline, CDR1 is GTSNPN and CDR2 SVGIG (reference sequence). The junction had 12 bases not matched to a gene; V was cut back by 4 bases and J by 3 bases. The CDR3 nucleotides read TGTGCCTGGACTCTTCCCAGCGGGAGGGCCTTCTACGAGCAGTACTTC. Amino acids: CAWTLPSGRAFYEQYF.

A remark on this clonotype: This may come from a read error, since a much larger clone is one base off. The chain joins TRBV5-1 to TRBJ2-2; 10 positions agree with TRBD1. CDR1 and CDR2 from the germline V gene are SGHRS and YFSETQ. CDR3 length: 16 residues. CDR3 bases: TGCGCCAGCAGCCCACGACAGGGGGCAGGTACCGGGGAGCTGGTTTTT. This codes for CASSPRQGAGTGELVF.

There are many counts of this clonotype. The chain has TRBV27 and TRBJ2-3; TRBD2 might be the D (5 bases). The CDR3 spans 15 residues. Germline lookup yields CDR1 MNHEY and CDR2 SMNVEV (reference sequence). Deletions cut 4 bases from V and 0 bases from J, with 11 bases between. CDR3 nucleotide sequence: TGTGCCAGCAGTTACAAGCGGAGTAGCACAGATACGCAGTATTTT. Translation: CASSYKRSSTDTQYF.

In this sample, this clonotype turned up many times. CDR3 sequence: CASSLRPGENYGYTF. CDR3 nucleotide sequence: TGTGCCAGCAGTTTAAGGCCAGGAGAAAACTATGGCTACACCTTC. The chain couples TRBV28 to TRBJ1-2; no definite D call. The CDR3 totals 15 residues. V shed 2 bases and J shed 2 bases, with 12 bases lying between them. Germline V gene sequence: CDR1 MDHEN, CDR2 SYDVKM.

CDR3 amino acids: CASSWGAYQGETQYF. The DNA for the CDR3 is TGTGCCAGCAGTTGGGGGGCCTACCAGGGAGAGACCCAGTACTTC. The rearrangement joins TRBV28 to TRBJ2-5, with D perhaps being TRBD1 or TRBD2 (6 bases each). V gave up 4 bases and J gave up 4 bases, with 16 bases separating them. This CDR3 spans 15 amino acids. Germline values: CDR1 MDHEN, CDR2 SYDVKM.

This clonotype was counted between two and nine times. V gene TRBV9 combines with J gene TRBJ2-2; 8 positions match TRBD1. This CDR3 comprises 16 residues. Trimming at V came to 0 bases and at J to 6 bases, leaving 7 bases not matched to a gene. Germline assignment: CDR1 SGDLS and CDR2 YYNGEE. CDR3 in amino acids: CASSVVVGTGPGELFF. The CDR3 nucleotides read TGTGCCAGCAGCGTAGTTGTCGGGACAGGCCCCGGGGAGCTGTTTTTT.

The gene calls are TRBV2 and TRBJ1-5; D not certain. The germline V gene encodes CDR1 SNHLY and CDR2 FYNNEI. Trimming shortened V by 0 bases and J by 3 bases, and 9 bases separated the two germline ends. The CDR3 is 15 amino acids. In DNA form, the CDR3 reads TGTGCCAGCAGTGAAGCAAAGGGCCCCAATCAGCCCCAGCATTTT. Its translation: CASSEAKGPNQPQHF.